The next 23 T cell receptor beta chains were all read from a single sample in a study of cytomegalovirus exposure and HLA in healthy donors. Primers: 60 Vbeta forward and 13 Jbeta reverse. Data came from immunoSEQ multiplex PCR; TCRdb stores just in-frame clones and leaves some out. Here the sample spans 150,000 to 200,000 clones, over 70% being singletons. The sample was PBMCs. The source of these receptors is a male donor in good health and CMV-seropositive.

CDR3 protein: CASSHPPGTPGSYEQYF. The CDR3 DNA follows: TGCGCCAGCAGCCATCCACCCGGGACTCCTGGCTCCTACGAGCAGTACTTC. This chain uses TRBV4-1 with TRBJ2-7; a possible D gene is TRBD2 (6 bases). Trimming took 3 bases from V and 0 from J, leaving 18 bases between them. Germline values: CDR1 MGHRA, CDR2 YSYEKL. The CDR3 extends over 17 amino acids.

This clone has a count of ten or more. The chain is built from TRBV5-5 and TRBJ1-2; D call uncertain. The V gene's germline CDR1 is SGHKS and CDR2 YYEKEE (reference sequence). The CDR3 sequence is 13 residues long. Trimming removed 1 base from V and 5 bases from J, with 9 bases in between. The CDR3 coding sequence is TGTGCCAGCAGCTTGTTCGGGGAATATGGCTACACCTTC. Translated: CASSLFGEYGYTF.

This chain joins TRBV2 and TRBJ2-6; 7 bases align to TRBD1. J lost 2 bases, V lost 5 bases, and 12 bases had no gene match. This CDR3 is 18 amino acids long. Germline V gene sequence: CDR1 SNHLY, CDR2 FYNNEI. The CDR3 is CASSLRNNRGTGANVLTF. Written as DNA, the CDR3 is TGTGCCAGCAGTCTCCGTAACAACAGGGGTACTGGGGCCAACGTCCTGACTTTC. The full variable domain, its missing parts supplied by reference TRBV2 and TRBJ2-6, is EPEVTQTPSHQVTQMGQEVILRCVPISNHLYFYWYRQILGQKVEFLVSFYNNEISEKSEIFDDQFSVERPDGSNFTLKIRSTKLEDSAMYFCASSLRNNRGTGANVLTFGAGSRLTVL.

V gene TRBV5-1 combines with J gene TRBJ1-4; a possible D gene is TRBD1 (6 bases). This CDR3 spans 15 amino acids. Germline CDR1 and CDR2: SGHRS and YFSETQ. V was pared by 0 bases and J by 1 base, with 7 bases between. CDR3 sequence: CASSLGGLTNEKLFF. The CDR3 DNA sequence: TGCGCCAGCAGCTTGGGGGGGCTAACTAATGAAAAACTGTTTTTT.

The CDR3 reads CASRGGREAKNIQYF. The DNA of the CDR3 is TGTGCCAGCAGGGGGGGGCGAGAAGCCAAAAACATTCAGTACTTC. J is TRBJ2-4 and V is TRBV2, with a possible D match to TRBD2 (7 bases). The CDR3 has 15 residues. Germline V lookup: CDR1 SNHLY, CDR2 FYNNEI. The V and J ends lost 6 bases and 0 bases respectively, with 12 bases between them.

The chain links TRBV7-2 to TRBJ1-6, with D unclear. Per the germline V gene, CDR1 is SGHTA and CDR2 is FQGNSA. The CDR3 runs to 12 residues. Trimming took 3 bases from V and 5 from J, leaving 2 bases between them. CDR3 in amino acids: CASSFNNSPLHF. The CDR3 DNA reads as TGTGCCAGCAGCTTTAATAATTCACCCCTCCACTTT.

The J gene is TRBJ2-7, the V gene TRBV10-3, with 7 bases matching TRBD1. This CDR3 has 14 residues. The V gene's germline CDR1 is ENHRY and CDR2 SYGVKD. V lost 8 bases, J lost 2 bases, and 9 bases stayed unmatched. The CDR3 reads CAIGRGPHPYEQYF. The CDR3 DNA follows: TGTGCCATCGGTAGGGGGCCGCACCCCTACGAGCAGTACTTC.

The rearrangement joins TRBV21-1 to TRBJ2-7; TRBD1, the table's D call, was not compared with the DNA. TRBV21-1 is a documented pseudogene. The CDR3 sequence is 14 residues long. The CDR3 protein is CASSQTGHSYEQYF. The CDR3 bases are TGTGCCAGCAGCCAAACAGGACATTCCTACGAGCAGTACTTC.

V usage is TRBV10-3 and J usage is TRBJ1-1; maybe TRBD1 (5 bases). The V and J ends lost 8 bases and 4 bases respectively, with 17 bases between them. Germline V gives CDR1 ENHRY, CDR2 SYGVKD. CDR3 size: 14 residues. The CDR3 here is CAISAGKVSTEAFF. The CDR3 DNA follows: TGTGCCATCTCGGCAGGGAAAGTTAGCACTGAAGCTTTCTTT.

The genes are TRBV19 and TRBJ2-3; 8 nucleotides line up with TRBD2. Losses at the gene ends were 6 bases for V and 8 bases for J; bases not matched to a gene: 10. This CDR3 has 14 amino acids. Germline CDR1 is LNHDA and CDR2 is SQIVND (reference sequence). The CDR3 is CASSLSGDFVTQYF. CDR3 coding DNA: TGTGCCAGTAGCCTTAGCGGGGATTTCGTTACGCAGTATTTT.

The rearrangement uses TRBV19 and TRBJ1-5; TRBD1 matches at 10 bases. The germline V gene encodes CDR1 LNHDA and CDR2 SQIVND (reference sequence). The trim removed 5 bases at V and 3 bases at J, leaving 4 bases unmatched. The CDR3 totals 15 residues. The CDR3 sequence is CASSGGTGVNQPQHF. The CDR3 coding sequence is TGTGCCAGTAGTGGCGGGACAGGGGTCAATCAGCCCCAGCATTTT.

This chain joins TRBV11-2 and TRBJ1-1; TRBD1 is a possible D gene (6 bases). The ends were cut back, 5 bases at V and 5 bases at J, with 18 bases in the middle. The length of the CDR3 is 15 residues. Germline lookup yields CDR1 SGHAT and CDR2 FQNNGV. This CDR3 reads CASSPPGHRGTEAFF. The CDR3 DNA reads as TGTGCCAGCAGCCCACCGGGACACCGAGGAACTGAAGCTTTCTTT.

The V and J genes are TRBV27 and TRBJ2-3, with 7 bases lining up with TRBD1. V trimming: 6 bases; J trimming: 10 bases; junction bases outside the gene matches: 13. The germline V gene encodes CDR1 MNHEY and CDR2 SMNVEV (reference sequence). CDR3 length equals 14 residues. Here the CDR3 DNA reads TGTGCCAGCAGGCGCCGGGACAGCGCCCCAGCGCAGTATTTT. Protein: CASRRRDSAPAQYF.

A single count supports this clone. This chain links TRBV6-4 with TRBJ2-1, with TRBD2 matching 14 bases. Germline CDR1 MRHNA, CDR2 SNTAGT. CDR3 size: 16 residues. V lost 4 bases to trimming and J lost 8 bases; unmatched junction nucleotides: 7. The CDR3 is CASSGLAGGFRDEQFF. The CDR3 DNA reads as TGTGCCAGCAGTGGACTAGCGGGGGGGTTCCGGGATGAGCAGTTCTTC.

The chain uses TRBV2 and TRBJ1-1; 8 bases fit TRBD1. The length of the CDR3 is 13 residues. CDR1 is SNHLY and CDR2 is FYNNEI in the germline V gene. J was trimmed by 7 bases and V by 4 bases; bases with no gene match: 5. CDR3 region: CASSAGQGYEAFF. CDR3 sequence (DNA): TGTGCCAGCAGTGCTGGACAGGGCTATGAAGCTTTCTTT.

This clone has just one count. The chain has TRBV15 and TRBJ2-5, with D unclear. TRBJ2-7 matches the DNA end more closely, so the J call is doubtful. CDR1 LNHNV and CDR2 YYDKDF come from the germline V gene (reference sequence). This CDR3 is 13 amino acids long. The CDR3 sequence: CATSREQNYEQYF. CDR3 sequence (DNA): TGTGCCACCAGCAGAGAGCAAAACTACGAGCAGTACTTC.

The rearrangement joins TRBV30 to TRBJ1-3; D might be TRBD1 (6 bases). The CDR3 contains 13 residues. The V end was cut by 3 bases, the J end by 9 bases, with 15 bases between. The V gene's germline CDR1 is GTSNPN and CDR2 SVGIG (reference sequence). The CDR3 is CAWSGFTGSTIYF. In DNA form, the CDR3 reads TGTGCCTGGAGCGGTTTTACAGGGAGCACCATATATTTT.

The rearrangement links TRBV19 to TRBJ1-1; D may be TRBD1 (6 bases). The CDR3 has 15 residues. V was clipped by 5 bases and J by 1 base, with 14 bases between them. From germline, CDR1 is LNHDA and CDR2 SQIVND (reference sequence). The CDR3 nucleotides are TGTGCCAGTAGTGCTCCAGGACAGCCGAACACTGAAGCTTTCTTT. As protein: CASSAPGQPNTEAFF. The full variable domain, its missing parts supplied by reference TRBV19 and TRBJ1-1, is DGGITQSPKYLFRKEGQNVTLSCEQNLNHDAMYWYRQDPGQGLRLIYYSQIVNDFQKGDIAEGYSVSREKKESFPLTVTSAQKNPTAFYLCASSAPGQPNTEAFFGQGTRLTVV.

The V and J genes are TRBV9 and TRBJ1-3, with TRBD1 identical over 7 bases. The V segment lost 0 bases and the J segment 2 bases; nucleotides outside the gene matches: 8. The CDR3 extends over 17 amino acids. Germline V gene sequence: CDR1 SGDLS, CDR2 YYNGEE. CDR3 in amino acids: CASSVVGTGAAGNTIYF. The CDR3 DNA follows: TGTGCCAGCAGCGTAGTTGGAACAGGGGCCGCTGGAAACACCATATATTTT.

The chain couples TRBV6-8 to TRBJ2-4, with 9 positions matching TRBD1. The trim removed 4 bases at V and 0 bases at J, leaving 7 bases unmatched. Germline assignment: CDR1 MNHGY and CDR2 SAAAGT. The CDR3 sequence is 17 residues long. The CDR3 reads CASSFPDRGKAKNIQYF. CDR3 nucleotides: TGTGCCAGCAGTTTCCCGGACAGGGGTAAAGCCAAAAACATTCAGTACTTC.

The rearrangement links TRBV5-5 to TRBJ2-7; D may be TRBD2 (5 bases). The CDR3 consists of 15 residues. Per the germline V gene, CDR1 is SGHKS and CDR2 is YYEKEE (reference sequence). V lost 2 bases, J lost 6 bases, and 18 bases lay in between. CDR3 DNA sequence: TGTGCCAGCAGCTTCCCCCCGGACGCCGGAGGCGAGCAGTACTTC. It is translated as CASSFPPDAGGEQYF.

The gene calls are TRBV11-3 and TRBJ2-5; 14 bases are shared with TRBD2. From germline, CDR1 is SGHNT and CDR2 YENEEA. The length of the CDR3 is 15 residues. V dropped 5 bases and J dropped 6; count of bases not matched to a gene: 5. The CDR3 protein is CASSPGTSGGKTQYF. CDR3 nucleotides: TGTGCCAGCAGCCCTGGGACTAGCGGGGGAAAGACCCAGTACTTC. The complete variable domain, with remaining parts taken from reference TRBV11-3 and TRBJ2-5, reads EAGVVQSPRYKIIEKKQPVAFWCNPISGHNTLYWYLQNLGQGPELLIRYENEEAVDDSQLPKDRFSAERLKGVDSTLKIQPAELGDSAVYLCASSPGTSGGKTQYFGPGTRLLVL.

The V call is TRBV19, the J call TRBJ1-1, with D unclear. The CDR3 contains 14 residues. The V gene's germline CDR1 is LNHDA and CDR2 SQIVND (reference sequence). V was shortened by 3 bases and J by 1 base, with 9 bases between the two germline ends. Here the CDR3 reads CASSILGPNTEAFF. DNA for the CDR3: TGTGCCAGTAGTATCTTGGGCCCGAACACTGAAGCTTTCTTT. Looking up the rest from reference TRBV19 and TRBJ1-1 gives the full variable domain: DGGITQSPKYLFRKEGQNVTLSCEQNLNHDAMYWYRQDPGQGLRLIYYSQIVNDFQKGDIAEGYSVSREKKESFPLTVTSAQKNPTAFYLCASSILGPNTEAFFGQGTRLTVV.